Listed below are T cell receptor beta chains from one sample, sequenced in a study of PD-1 blockade in mismatch repair-deficient tumors. Sequenced by immunoSEQ multiplex PCR; TCRdb stores in-frame clones only, minus some. The sample carries about 34,000 clones, around 80% recorded once. The source material was PBMCs, sampled roughly 6 weeks after starting pembrolizumab. Receptors originate from an adult with mismatch repair-deficient cancer. Both conserved end residues are part of each CDR3. A D gene is named only where the DNA matches it firmly. Clone size appears in some rows only: once, few, many, or a class for an expanded clone.

J gene	clone size	V gene	D gene	CDR3 DNA	CDR3 protein
TRBJ1-5	few	TRBV27	NA	TGTGCCAGCAGGGCAGGGCATGCCAGCAATCAGCCCCAGCATTTT	CASRAGHASNQPQHF
TRBJ2-2	NA	TRBV2	TRBD1	TGTGCCAGCAGGGGGACAGCGAACACCGGGGAGCTGTTTTTT	CASRGTANTGELFF
TRBJ2-7	few	TRBV19	TRBD1	TGTGCCAGTACCCACGGGGGGACAGGGTCCTACGAGCAGTACTTC	CASTHGGTGSYEQYF
TRBJ1-1	NA	TRBV28	TRBD1	TGTGCCAGCAGTCACGGGACAGGGGGTAGGTACACTGAAGCTTTCTTT	CASSHGTGGRYTEAFF
TRBJ2-7	NA	TRBV4-1	TRBD2	TGCGCCAGCAGCCAAGAAGGCGGGAGTGGAGGACACGAGCAGTACTTC	CASSQEGGSGGHEQYF
TRBJ2-7	NA	TRBV6-5	TRBD1	TGTGCCAGCAGCTTGCACAGGGGCGAGCAGTACTTC	CASSLHRGEQYF
TRBJ2-2	NA	TRBV18	TRBD2	TGTGCCAGCTCGCCGACTAGCGGGCACGGGGAGCTGTTTTTT	CASSPTSGHGELFF
TRBJ2-2	NA	TRBV10-3	NA	TGTGCCATCAGATCCTCGAACACCGGGGAGCTGTTTTTT	CAIRSSNTGELFF
TRBJ1-2	NA	TRBV29-1	NA	TGCAGCGTTTCTCCCGGACACACTAACTATGGCTACACCTTC	CSVSPGHTNYGYTF
TRBJ1-1	once	TRBV7-8	TRBD1	TGTGCCAGCAGCTTAGGGGAACAGGGGGCCGAGGACGGCACTGAAGCTTTCTTT	CASSLGEQGAEDGTEAFF
TRBJ2-5	NA	TRBV30	TRBD2	TGTGCCTGGACCCCAGGGACTAGCGGTGCTCAAGAGACCCAGTACTTC	CAWTPGTSGAQETQYF
TRBJ2-3	once	TRBV5-1	TRBD2	TGCGCCAGCAGCTTTCTAGCGGGAGGCACAGATACGCAGTATTTT	CASSFLAGGTDTQYF
TRBJ2-1	NA	TRBV7-3	TRBD2	TGTGCCAGCAGCTTCCTAGCGGGAGGGGGGGATGAGCAGTTCTTC	CASSFLAGGGDEQFF
TRBJ2-5	NA	TRBV4-1	NA	TGCGCCAGCAGCCGAGGCGGGGCGGAGGGAACCCAGTACTTC	CASSRGGAEGTQYF
TRBJ1-2	NA	TRBV28	NA	TGTGCCAGCAGTTCCGCCGTAGCGGTGCCTGCCGTCGGGGGGGATGGCTACACCTTC	CASSSAVAVPAVGGDGYTF
TRBJ2-1	few	TRBV2	NA	TGTGCCAGCGATGCAGGTTCCTACAATGAGCAGTTCTTC	CASDAGSYNEQFF
TRBJ2-3	NA	TRBV11-2	NA	TGTGCCAGCAGCTTAGTTTTAGGGGAGGCCCGCACAGATACGCAGTATTTT	CASSLVLGEARTDTQYF
TRBJ2-7	few	TRBV9	TRBD2	TGTGCCAGCAGCGAAGGGGGACTAGCGGCCTACTACGAGCAGTACTTC	CASSEGGLAAYYEQYF
TRBJ2-1	NA	TRBV18	TRBD2	TGTGCCAGCTCACCACCGACGACTAGCGGGAGCAATGAGCAGTTCTTC	CASSPPTTSGSNEQFF
TRBJ2-7	few	TRBV11-2	NA	TGTGCCAGCAGCTTGACCCAGAGGTACGAGCAGTACTTC	CASSLTQRYEQYF
TRBJ2-2	NA	TRBV28	TRBD1	TGTGCCAGCAGTTTACTGCCAGGGGGCACCGGGGAGCTGTTTTTT	CASSLLPGGTGELFF
TRBJ1-1	NA	TRBV7-2	NA	TGTGCCAGCAGCTTAGATGGCATCCCCACTGAAGCTTTCTTT	CASSLDGIPTEAFF
TRBJ2-1	NA	TRBV19	NA	TGTGCCAGTATGGAAACCGGGAAAGACCCCTACAATGAGCAGTTCTTC	CASMETGKDPYNEQFF
TRBJ2-3	NA	TRBV9	TRBD2	TGTGCCAGCAGCCGAGGGGAAGCGGGAGCAGATACGCAGTATTTT	CASSRGEAGADTQYF